The next 19 T cell receptor beta chains were all read from a single sample in a study of lymphopenia after photon versus proton radiotherapy. Only in-frame clones appear in the TCRdb table, and some are missing; sequencing was by immunoSEQ multiplex PCR. Altogether some 27,000 clones are present, about 86% being singletons, with the ten largest covering more than 40%. Source: peripheral blood, taken from a patient treated with proton-based radiotherapy. The receptors originated from a woman aged 55-70 years with cholangiocarcinoma. Some clones in this sample may be carry-over from other donors' samples.

J is TRBJ1-3 and V is TRBV4-1; no reliable D call. Trimming cost V 1 base and J 2 bases, with 15 bases left between them. Per the germline V gene, CDR1 is MGHRA and CDR2 is YSYEKL. The CDR3 runs 17 residues. The CDR3 here is CASSQVFGRLTGNTIYF. As DNA, the CDR3 is TGCGCCAGCAGCCAAGTCTTCGGCCGGTTGACTGGAAACACCATATATTTT.

The chain couples TRBV20-1 to TRBJ2-1, with D tentatively TRBD2 (5 bases). Germline V gene lookup returns CDR1 DFQATT and CDR2 SNEGSKA (reference sequence). CDR3 length: 11 residues. Trimming shortened V by 3 bases and J by 9 bases, and 9 bases separated the two germline ends. CDR3: CSARDSTEQFF. CDR3 nucleotides: TGCAGTGCTAGGGACTCGACTGAGCAGTTCTTC.

The chain employs TRBV18 and TRBJ2-3; 10 positions match TRBD1. CDR3 length: 17 residues. The ends lost 1 base at V and 1 base at J; junction bases unmatched: 5. The germline V gene encodes CDR1 KGHSH and CDR2 LQKENI. In DNA form, the CDR3 reads TGTGCCAGCTCACCACGACAGGGGGCGCCTGGCACAGATACGCAGTATTTT. Protein product: CASSPRQGAPGTDTQYF.

The chain recombines TRBV5-6 with TRBJ2-3; 12 bases are a match to TRBD2. CDR3 length equals 17 residues. J gave up 4 bases and V 0 bases, and 6 bases lay outside the gene matches. The germline V gene encodes CDR1 SGHDT and CDR2 YYEEEE. The CDR3 is CASSLGLAGAGADTQYF. In DNA, the CDR3 is TGTGCCAGCAGCTTGGGACTAGCGGGAGCGGGGGCAGATACGCAGTATTTT.

J is TRBJ2-7 and V is TRBV28; 8 bases match TRBD2. J gave up 1 base and V 3 bases, and 2 bases lay outside the gene matches. Germline V CDR1 and CDR2: MDHEN, SYDVKM. The CDR3 sequence is 14 residues long. This CDR3 is CASSFPGGSYEQYF. DNA of the CDR3: TGTGCCAGCAGTTTCCCGGGGGGGTCCTACGAGCAGTACTTC.

The V gene is TRBV20-1, the J gene TRBJ2-4, with D possibly being TRBD1 (5 bases). The CDR3 loop spans 10 amino acids. V was clipped by 6 bases and J by 9 bases, with 9 bases between them. The germline V gene encodes CDR1 DFQATT and CDR2 SNEGSKA (reference sequence). The CDR3 loop is CSAARGIQYF. The DNA for the CDR3 is TGCAGTGCCGCTAGGGGCATTCAGTACTTC.

This chain connects TRBV29-1 to TRBJ2-4; no firm D call. The V and J ends lost 0 bases and 0 bases respectively, with 12 bases between them. The CDR3 runs to 16 residues. CDR1 is SQVTM, CDR2 ANQGSEA, per germline. The CDR3 coding sequence is TGCAGCGTTGAAGATGGCCGGAGACTAGCCAAAAACATTCAGTACTTC. This encodes CSVEDGRRLAKNIQYF.

The gene calls are TRBV5-1 and TRBJ2-3; TRBD1 might be the D (6 bases). In germline, CDR1 is SGHRS, CDR2 YFSETQ. This CDR3 spans 14 amino acids. Trimming took 1 base from V and 5 from J, leaving 11 bases between them. Here the CDR3 DNA reads TGCGCCAGCAGCTTGAGGGCAGGGGTAGATACGCAGTATTTT. Amino acid sequence: CASSLRAGVDTQYF.

The chain combines TRBV7-9 with TRBJ1-1; a weak D match, TRBD1 (5 bases). Trimming pared 1 base from V and 1 base from J, leaving 7 bases between. Germline assignment: CDR1 SEHNR and CDR2 FQNEAQ (reference sequence). CDR3 length equals 14 residues. The CDR3 bases are TGTGCCAGCAGCTTAGGGGGCCCGAACACTGAAGCTTTCTTT. Translating gives CASSLGGPNTEAFF.

This clone appeared a single time. The genes are TRBV11-2 and TRBJ2-1; TRBD2 aligns across 12 bases. The CDR3 has 16 residues. CDR1 is SGHAT and CDR2 is FQNNGV in the germline V gene. The V segment lost 4 bases and the J segment 11 bases; nucleotides outside the gene matches: 12. Here the CDR3 reads CASSSLKLAGGDKQFF. CDR3 sequence (DNA): TGTGCCAGCAGCTCCCTAAAACTAGCGGGAGGTGATAAGCAGTTCTTC.

The rearrangement joins TRBV7-2 to TRBJ2-5; TRBD2 agrees at 8 bases. The trim removed 10 bases at V and 5 bases at J, leaving 21 bases unmatched. Germline values: CDR1 SGHTA, CDR2 FQGNSA. CDR3 length equals 17 residues. The CDR3 DNA reads as TGTGCCACGGCAGCGATCTTGGACGGCGGGAGGCGGGAGACCCAGTACTTC. Translated: CATAAILDGGRRETQYF.

This clone was found once. This chain links TRBV5-6 with TRBJ2-2; D is unresolved. V lost 5 bases and J lost 4, with 6 bases in between. The V gene's germline CDR1 is SGHDT and CDR2 YYEEEE. The length of the CDR3 is 12 residues. Here the CDR3 reads CASRPPTGELFF. The CDR3 nucleotides read TGTGCCAGCAGACCGCCCACCGGGGAGCTGTTTTTT.

The chain is built from TRBV25-1 and TRBJ1-3; tentatively, D is TRBD1 (5 bases). Germline assignment: CDR1 MGHDK and CDR2 SYGVNS. Trimming cost V 1 base and J 6 bases, with 10 bases left between them. The CDR3 is 14 residues long. As DNA, the CDR3 is TGTGCCAGCAGTGAATTTCAGGGAGCAAACACCATATATTTT. It specifies CASSEFQGANTIYF.

This chain connects TRBV18 to TRBJ2-5; 9 bases are shared with TRBD1. V lost 2 bases to trimming and J lost 2 bases; unmatched junction nucleotides: 3. CDR1 and CDR2 (germline): KGHSH, LQKENI. The CDR3 is 15 amino acids. CDR3 DNA sequence: TGTGCCAGCTCACCAGGACAGGGGCAACAAGAGACCCAGTACTTC. Its translation is CASSPGQGQQETQYF.

The count of this clone is one. The genes are TRBV25-1 and TRBJ1-1; D unclear. The CDR3 is made up of 11 amino acids. Per the germline V gene, CDR1 is MGHDK and CDR2 is SYGVNS. With 5 bases removed from V and 1 base from J, the gap between germline ends came to 2 bases. The CDR3 DNA is TGTGCCAGCAGTCGGAACACTGAAGCTTTCTTT. Translating it yields CASSRNTEAFF.

This clone was counted between two and nine times. The chain combines TRBV2 with TRBJ1-6, with D possibly matching TRBD1 (6 bases). Germline V gene sequence: CDR1 SNHLY, CDR2 FYNNEI. V gave up 5 bases and J gave up 10 bases, with 15 bases separating them. The CDR3 covers 14 residues. The CDR3 sequence: CASSTTGRGSPLHF. As DNA, the CDR3 is TGTGCCAGCAGTACCACAGGGAGGGGATCACCCCTCCACTTT.

V and J are TRBV7-9 and TRBJ2-7, with D perhaps matching TRBD1 (6 bases). Germline V gene data show CDR1 as SEHNR and CDR2 as FQNEAQ (reference sequence). Trimming left V 7 bases short and J 3 bases short, with 13 bases between. The CDR3 is 13 residues long. As DNA, the CDR3 is TGTGCCAGCACCCCAGGGGATAGCTACGAGCAGTACTTC. Amino acids: CASTPGDSYEQYF.

The chain employs TRBV27 and TRBJ2-6; 8 bases line up with TRBD1. Germline values: CDR1 MNHEY, CDR2 SMNVEV (reference sequence). V shed 6 bases and J 0 bases; nucleotides not matched to a gene: 7. The CDR3 totals 17 residues. CDR3 protein: CASRPPGQDSGANVLTF. The CDR3 nucleotides read TGTGCCAGCAGACCCCCGGGACAGGACTCTGGGGCCAACGTCCTGACTTTC. Full variable domain (outside the CDR3, taken from reference TRBV27 and TRBJ2-6): EAQVTQNPRYLITVTGKKLTVTCSQNMNHEYMSWYRQDPGLGLRQIYYSMNVEVTDKGDVPEGYKVSRKEKRNFPLILESPSPNQTSLYFCASRPPGQDSGANVLTFGAGSRLTVL.

The chain carries TRBV2 and TRBJ2-1; no clear D gene. With 8 bases removed from V and 5 bases from J, the gap between germline ends came to 10 bases. The CDR3 sequence is 12 residues long. Looked up from germline, CDR1 is SNHLY and CDR2 is FYNNEI. The CDR3 nucleotides read TGTGCCAGCCATTCAGACAACAATGAGCAGTTCTTC. This encodes CASHSDNNEQFF. Full variable domain (missing parts from reference TRBV2 and TRBJ2-1): EPEVTQTPSHQVTQMGQEVILRCVPISNHLYFYWYRQILGQKVEFLVSFYNNEISEKSEIFDDQFSVERPDGSNFTLKIRSTKLEDSAMYFCASHSDNNEQFFGPGTRLTVL.